Listed below are T cell receptor beta chains from one sample, sequenced in a study of T cells in localized non-small cell lung cancer. Profiled with immunoSEQ multiplex PCR; TCRdb holds only in-frame clones, not every one. The sample carries about 33,000 clones, about 80% recorded once. The sequences come from peripheral blood, collected before any cancer treatment. The receptors here all came from a male donor aged 60 or older with stage III squamous cell lung carcinoma. The CDR3 runs from the conserved cysteine through the conserved F or W. Fields, in order: clone size, J gene, V gene, D gene, CDR3 DNA, CDR3 protein. The D gene is left open where the match is weak. Some rows mark clone size as missing; the rest say once, few, many or name a class of expanded clone.

-	TRBJ2-3	TRBV7-9	TRBD2	TGTGCCAGCAGCTCCATGGCGGGAGGGCCAACAGATACGCAGTATTTT	CASSSMAGGPTDTQYF
-	TRBJ2-7	TRBV28	-	TGTGCCAGCAGTTTACACCGCTTCGATGGCCCTAAATACTACGAGCAGTACTTC	CASSLHRFDGPKYYEQYF
few	TRBJ2-2	TRBV6-5	TRBD2	TGTGCCAGCAGTTACTCGGGACTAGATAACACCGGGGAGCTGTTTTTT	CASSYSGLDNTGELFF
-	TRBJ2-7	TRBV27	TRBD1	TGTGCCAGCAGTCCCGGACAGGTCTCCTACGAGCAGTACTTC	CASSPGQVSYEQYF
-	TRBJ2-5	TRBV28	-	TGTGCCAGCAGGTCAGGGCTCCAAGAGACCCAGTACTTC	CASRSGLQETQYF
-	TRBJ2-7	TRBV10-3	-	TGTGCCATCAGTGAGCTTAGCGACGAGCAGTACTTC	CAISELSDEQYF
few	TRBJ2-7	TRBV19	-	TGTGCCAGAGTCGACAAGGGCTTTCTCTACGAGCAGTACTTC	CARVDKGFLYEQYF
-	TRBJ1-1	TRBV5-4	-	TGTGCCAGCAGCTTGGGGGGCTCTATGAACACTGAAGCTTTCTTT	CASSLGGSMNTEAFF
-	TRBJ1-3	TRBV5-4	TRBD1	TGTGCCAGCAGCTGGGGGCAGGGGGCTATCCTAAGCTCTGGAAACACCATATATTTT	CASSWGQGAILSSGNTIYF
-	TRBJ1-1	TRBV30	-	TGTGCCTGGAGTGTACGAGGGGGGAAAGCTTTCTTT	CAWSVRGGKAFF
-	TRBJ1-5	TRBV2	-	TGTGCCAGCAGTGTTTCGAATCAGCCCCAGCATTTT	CASSVSNQPQHF
-	TRBJ1-5	TRBV6-5	-	TGTGCCAGCAGTTCAACCGGAACGGGCAATCAGCCCCAGCATTTT	CASSSTGTGNQPQHF
-	TRBJ2-3	TRBV4-3	-	TGCGCCAGCAGCTCTAGTGCCGGCTCAGCAGATACGCAGTATTTT	CASSSSAGSADTQYF
-	TRBJ2-7	TRBV5-1	-	TGCGCCAGCAGCACGGGACCGGATTCCCCCTACGAGCAGTACTTC	CASSTGPDSPYEQYF
few	TRBJ2-1	TRBV9	-	TGTGCCAGCAGCGTAGAGGGGACTTCCAATGAGCAGTTCTTC	CASSVEGTSNEQFF
-	TRBJ1-4	TRBV4-2	TRBD1	TGTGCCAGCAGCCCCCGGGACAGGGAGGATGAAAAACTGTTTTTT	CASSPRDREDEKLFF
-	TRBJ2-3	TRBV19	TRBD1	TGTGCCAGTAGTTTGAGGACAGGGGCGGAAACAGATACGCAGTATTTT	CASSLRTGAETDTQYF
-	TRBJ2-1	TRBV5-8	TRBD2	TGTGCCAGCAGCTTGGCCGCGGGCGGGAGGCGCAATGAGCAGTTCTTC	CASSLAAGGRRNEQFF
-	TRBJ2-1	TRBV7-2	-	TGTGCCAGCAGCCCGGAGGTTCCTGAGCAGTTCTTC	CASSPEVPEQFF
few	TRBJ1-1	TRBV5-1	-	TGCGCCAGCAGCTTCGGGACGGAAAACACTGAAGCTTTCTTT	CASSFGTENTEAFF
once	TRBJ2-7	TRBV7-3	-	TGTGCCAGCAGCCCCCCTAGCGTTTACTCCTACGAGCAGTACTTC	CASSPPSVYSYEQYF
once	TRBJ2-1	TRBV14	-	TGTGCCAGCAGCCAAGGTCTTGGGGCTGGCTCCTACAATGAGCAGTTCTTC	CASSQGLGAGSYNEQFF
-	TRBJ1-2	TRBV7-2	-	TGTGCCAGCAGCTCCGTCGACCGGGGGGCCTATGGCTACACCTTC	CASSSVDRGAYGYTF
-	TRBJ2-2	TRBV7-2	-	TGTGCCAGCAGCTTGGGCTCCGCTAGGGGGTATCAGTACACCGGGGAGCTGTTTTTT	CASSLGSARGYQYTGELFF
-	TRBJ2-6	TRBV6-5	-	TGTGCCAGCAGTTACTCCACGGTCTCTGGGGCCAACGTCCTGACTTTC	CASSYSTVSGANVLTF
-	TRBJ1-2	TRBV19	-	TGTGCCAGTAGTTTCCGCTATGGCTACACCTTC	CASSFRYGYTF
-	TRBJ2-7	TRBV7-6	-	TGTGCCAGCAGCCTCCCGGGAGCTCAGGACGAGCAGTACTTC	CASSLPGAQDEQYF
-	TRBJ1-2	TRBV28	-	TGTGCCAGCAGCTCCCCGGCAGCACCTGAGTATGGCTACACCTTC	CASSSPAAPEYGYTF
few	TRBJ1-2	TRBV28	-	TGTGCCAGCGCCTCGCGGGGGAACTATGGCTACACCTTC	CASASRGNYGYTF
-	TRBJ2-7	TRBV5-4	-	TGTGCCAGCAGCTCTCTTCCGGGGGTAGACGAGCAGTACTTC	CASSSLPGVDEQYF
-	TRBJ2-5	TRBV18	-	TGTGCCAGCTCACCACGAGGGGCAGAGACCCAGTACTTC	CASSPRGAETQYF
-	TRBJ2-7	TRBV28	-	TGTGCCAGCAGCCCAGGACTCAACTACGAGCAGTACTTC	CASSPGLNYEQYF
-	TRBJ2-6	TRBV29-1	-	TGCAGCGTCGAGACAGGATCACTCTCTGGGGCCAACGTCCTGACTTTC	CSVETGSLSGANVLTF
-	TRBJ2-2	TRBV5-6	-	TGTGCCAGCAGCTTGGCCGGGACTGCGAACACCGGGGAGCTGTTTTTT	CASSLAGTANTGELFF
-	TRBJ2-3	TRBV9	-	TGTGCCAGCAGCGTAGTACCCAGGGCAGCAGATACGCAGTATTTT	CASSVVPRAADTQYF
-	TRBJ1-4	TRBV6-5	-	TGTGCCAGCAGACAACTGGGGGAAAAACTGTTTTTT	CASRQLGEKLFF
few	TRBJ2-7	TRBV5-5	-	TGTGCCAGCATCCAGCCAACTAGCAGCTACGAGCAGTACTTC	CASIQPTSSYEQYF
-	TRBJ2-3	TRBV18	TRBD1	TGTGCCAGCTCACAAGGGACAGGGGATACGCAGTATTTT	CASSQGTGDTQYF
once	TRBJ2-7	TRBV7-3	-	TGTGCCAGCAGCCCCTATTGGGGAGACGAGCAGTACTTC	CASSPYWGDEQYF
-	TRBJ1-5	TRBV18	TRBD1	TGTGCCAGCTCACCACCGAGACAGGGGCTAGCCCACAGCAATCAGCCCCAGCATTTT	CASSPPRQGLAHSNQPQHF
-	TRBJ2-1	TRBV29-1	TRBD2	TGCAGCGTTGATGGGACTACGGTTGAGCAGTTCTTC	CSVDGTTVEQFF
-	TRBJ2-7	TRBV20-1	-	TGCAGTTGGGGGCGCTACGAGCAGTACTTC	CSWGRYEQYF